This TCR beta chain stems from a study of blood T cell repertoires in COVID-19. Turning to the study itself: The study drew acute and convalescent COVID-19 samples from the United States, Italy and Spain. T cells, B-cell-depleted T cells, or PBMCs provided the cDNA or gDNA that served as material.

The CDR3 has 14 residues. Deletions cut 6 bases from V and 2 bases from J, with 13 bases between. Germline V gene data show CDR1 as LNHNV and CDR2 as YYDKDF (reference sequence). Sequencing was performed with immunoSEQ multiplex PCR; in TCRdb, only in-frame clones are kept and a portion is missing. The table includes more than 250,000 clones, roughly 85% detected once. The sequence derives from a man between 50 and 59 years old with active or convalescent COVID-19. The chain uses TRBV15 and TRBJ1-2; D not certain. Sequencing was performed on peripheral blood. The CDR3 bases are TGTGCCACCAGTCTGGACTCTTTGAACTATGGCTACACCTTC. Its translation is CATSLDSLNYGYTF.